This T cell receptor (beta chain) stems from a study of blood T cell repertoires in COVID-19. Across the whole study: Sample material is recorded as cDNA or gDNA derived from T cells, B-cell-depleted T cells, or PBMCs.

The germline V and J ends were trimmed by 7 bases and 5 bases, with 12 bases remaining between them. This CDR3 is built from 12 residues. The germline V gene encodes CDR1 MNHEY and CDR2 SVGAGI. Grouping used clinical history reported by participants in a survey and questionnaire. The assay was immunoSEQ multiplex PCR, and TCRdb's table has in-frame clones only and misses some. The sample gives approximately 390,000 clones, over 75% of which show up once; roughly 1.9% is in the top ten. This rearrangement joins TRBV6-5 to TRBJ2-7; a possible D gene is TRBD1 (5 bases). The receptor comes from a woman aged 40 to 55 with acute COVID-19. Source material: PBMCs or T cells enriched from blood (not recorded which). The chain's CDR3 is CASNQGAHEQYF. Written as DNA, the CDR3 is TGTGCCAGCAATCAGGGTGCACACGAGCAGTACTTC.